This TCR beta chain was retrieved from a study of shared T cell receptors in the human thymus. The table came from immunoSEQ multiplex PCR; TCRdb's copy has only in-frame clones and leaves some out. Of about 380,000 clones listed, 95% are singletons. V dropped 1 base and J dropped 10 bases, with 11 bases sitting between them. This CDR3 region has 13 residues. Per germline, CDR1 SEHNR and CDR2 FQNEAQ (reference sequence). V usage is TRBV7-9 and J usage is TRBJ1-5, with a weak D call TRBD1 (6 bases). The origin of this receptor is a human donor. The sequenced material came from thymocytes. The CDR3, as DNA: TGTGCCAGCAGCTTAGAGAGGGGGGATCCCCAGCATTTT. Translated, it gives CASSLERGDPQHF.